Sequencing of this T cell receptor beta chain was carried out in a study of T cells in Graves' hyperthyroidism and ophthalmopathy. Researchers amplified the TCR beta CDR3 regions from RNA transcripts. An initial round of RT-PCR targeting the TCR CDR3 relied on the HTBI primer set. MiXCR, applied by TCRdb to the multiplex PCR reads, yields one record per CDR3 protein. The sample has about 400,000 distinct CDR3 sequences; around 14% are singletons. Germline V lookup: CDR1 SEHNR, CDR2 FQNEAQ (reference sequence). The CDR3 runs to 14 residues. Trimming shortened V by 1 base and J by 3 bases, and 9 bases separated the two germline ends.

The sequence derives from a woman in her late teens or twenties with Graves' hyperthyroidism. This chain uses TRBV7-9 with TRBJ1-1, with no clear D. Sequencing input: blood. Here the CDR3 DNA reads TGTGCCAGCAGCTTAGAGAGTAGACACACTGAAGCTTTCTTT. Its translation: CASSLESRHTEAFF.